The 9 T cell receptor beta chains presented below share a single source sample, sequenced in a study of T cells after yellow fever vaccination (dated by TCRdb to about 2019). Libraries were constructed by 5' RACE. TCRdb names Illumina NovaSeq 6000 as the instrument used. TCRdb handled the public reads itself, with Q25 trimming in fastp and clone calling in MiXCR, and kept productive beta chains. For every CDR3 protein sequence, its rows merge into one entry that carries the most common genes and DNA. This sample is represented by hundreds of thousands of distinct CDR3 sequences; approximately 4% of them were singletons. 20% to 25% of the sample is taken by the ten largest. What the treatment or condition label conveys for this sample: live attenuated yellow fever vaccine strain. Material: PBMCs, obtained 5 days after the yellow fever booster vaccination. All receptors come from a man aged 18 to 35 who received the YFV17D yellow fever vaccine.

This clonotype turned up a few times. V usage is TRBV2 and J usage is TRBJ1-6; D possibly corresponds to TRBD1 (6 bases). Germline V CDR1 and CDR2: SNHLY, FYNNEI. Trimming took 3 bases from V and 10 from J, leaving 16 bases between them. CDR3 size: 15 residues. Written as DNA, the CDR3 is TGTGCCAGCAGTGAGTCTGGCAGGGGATTATCACCCCTCCACTTT. It encodes CASSESGRGLSPLHF.

This clonotype was detected a few times. The chain is built from TRBV7-6 and TRBJ1-2; D perhaps matches TRBD1 (5 bases). Germline V gene sequence: CDR1 SGHVS, CDR2 FNYEAQ. The V and J ends lost 0 bases and 5 bases respectively, with 10 bases between them. This CDR3 is 14 amino acids long. This chain's CDR3 is CASSLAAGWYGYTF. CDR3 coding DNA: TGTGCCAGCAGCTTAGCGGCAGGGTGGTATGGCTACACCTTC.

The chain joins TRBV6-1 to TRBJ2-2; D may be TRBD1 or TRBD2 (5 bases each). This CDR3 spans 15 amino acids. V lost 2 bases to trimming and J lost 6 bases, with 13 bases between them. Germline CDR1 is MNHNS and CDR2 is SASEGT. In nucleotides, the CDR3 is TGTGCCAGCAGTGAACTGGGACGAGCGGCCGGGGAGCTGTTTTTT. It yields the protein CASSELGRAAGELFF.

The sample holds many counts of this clonotype. This chain uses TRBV4-1 with TRBJ2-3, with 11 nucleotides matching TRBD2. This CDR3 is 20 amino acids long. Germline V lookup: CDR1 MGHRA, CDR2 YSYEKL. Germline trimming cut 1 base from V and 1 base from J; bases unmatched to any gene: 13. The CDR3 is CASSQARLAGGPPRTDTQYF. CDR3 coding DNA: TGCGCCAGCAGCCAAGCTAGGCTAGCGGGGGGACCGCCGCGCACAGATACGCAGTATTTT.

The chain recombines TRBV5-1 with TRBJ2-2; D unclear. The CDR3 has 15 residues. Per germline, CDR1 SGHRS and CDR2 YFSETQ. With 7 bases removed from V and 3 bases from J, the gap between germline ends came to 16 bases. The CDR3: CASGEARADTGELFF. The CDR3 DNA reads as TGCGCCAGCGGTGAGGCACGCGCTGACACCGGGGAGCTGTTTTTT. Combining the CDR3 with reference TRBV5-1 and TRBJ2-2 gives the whole variable domain KAGVTQTPRYLIKTRGQQVTLSCSPISGHRSVSWYQQTPGQGLQFLFEYFSETQRNKGNFPGRFSGRQFSNSRSEMNVSTLELGDSALYLCASGEARADTGELFFGEGSRLTVL.

The chain couples TRBV20-1 to TRBJ2-7; 9 bases align to TRBD1. CDR1 and CDR2 (germline): DFQATT, SNEGSKA (reference sequence). The CDR3 totals 15 residues. J lost 7 bases, V lost 5 bases, and 15 bases had no gene match. The CDR3 DNA follows: TGCAGTGCTGAAAAACCGGGGACAGGGCGAAAGGAGCAGTACTTC. It specifies CSAEKPGTGRKEQYF.

This clonotype was observed a few times. The rearrangement links TRBV6-1 to TRBJ2-7, with 8 nucleotides matching TRBD1. The CDR3 is 15 residues long. Trimming cost V 6 bases and J 0 bases; bases outside gene matches: 7. CDR1 is MNHNS, CDR2 SASEGT, per germline. The CDR3 DNA reads TGTGCCAGCAGCGCAGACAGGGGACCCTCCTACGAGCAGTACGTC. Translation: CASSADRGPSYEQYV.

The table lists this clonotype with a few counts. V usage is TRBV3-1 and J usage is TRBJ1-2; a possible D gene is TRBD1 (6 bases). The germline gives CDR1 LGHDT, CDR2 YNNKEL (reference sequence). The CDR3 runs to 14 residues. V was trimmed by 4 bases and J by 2 bases, leaving 11 bases between them. The CDR3, as DNA: TGTGCCAGCAGCCCCCAGGACAGAAACTATGGCTACACCTTC. Residues: CASSPQDRNYGYTF.

The chain couples TRBV9 to TRBJ2-1; possibly TRBD2 for D (7 bases). The CDR3 length is 17 residues. Germline-derived CDR1 and CDR2 are SGDLS and YYNGEE. Trimming took off 0 bases at V and 2 bases at J, with 15 bases between the two ends. Here the CDR3 reads CASSVEATGGPYNEQFF. The CDR3 bases are TGTGCCAGCAGCGTAGAGGCCACCGGGGGGCCCTACAATGAGCAGTTCTTC. Complete variable domain (other parts from reference TRBV9 and TRBJ2-1): DSGVTQTPKHLITATGQRVTLRCSPRSGDLSVYWYQQSLDQGLQFLIQYYNGEERAKGNILERFSAQQFPDLHSELNLSSLELGDSALYFCASSVEATGGPYNEQFFGPGTRLTVL.